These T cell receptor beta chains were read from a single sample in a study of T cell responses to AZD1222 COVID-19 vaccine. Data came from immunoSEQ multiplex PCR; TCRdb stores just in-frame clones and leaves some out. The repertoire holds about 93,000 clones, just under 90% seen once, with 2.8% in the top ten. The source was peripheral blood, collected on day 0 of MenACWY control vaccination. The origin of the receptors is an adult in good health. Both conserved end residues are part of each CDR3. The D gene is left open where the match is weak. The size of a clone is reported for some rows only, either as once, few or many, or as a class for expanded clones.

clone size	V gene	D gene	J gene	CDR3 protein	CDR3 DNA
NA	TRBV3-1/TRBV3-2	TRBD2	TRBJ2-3	CASSQKRGNTDTQYF	TGTGCCAGCAGCCAAAAGCGGGGGAACACAGATACGCAGTATTTT
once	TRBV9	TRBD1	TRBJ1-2	CASSPPTGAGGYTF	TGTGCCAGCAGCCCACCGACAGGGGCCGGAGGCTACACCTTC
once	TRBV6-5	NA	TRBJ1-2	CASDPGGTYGYTF	TGTGCCAGCGACCCGGGGGGGACCTATGGCTACACCTTC
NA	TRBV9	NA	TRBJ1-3	CASSVGNGRSGNTIYF	TGTGCCAGCAGCGTAGGTAACGGCAGGTCTGGAAACACCATATATTTT
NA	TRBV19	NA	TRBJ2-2	CASTGGPWGTGELFF	TGTGCCAGTACCGGGGGGCCGTGGGGAACCGGGGAGCTGTTTTTT
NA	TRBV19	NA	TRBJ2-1	CASEYHGGPANEQFF	TGTGCCAGTGAATACCACGGGGGGCCGGCCAATGAGCAGTTCTTC
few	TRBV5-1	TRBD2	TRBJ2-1	CASSLDRWGGEQFF	TGCGCCAGCAGCTTGGACAGGTGGGGAGGGGAGCAGTTCTTC
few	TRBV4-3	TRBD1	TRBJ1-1	CASSQERGQYTEAFF	TGCGCCAGCAGCCAAGAGAGGGGACAGTACACTGAAGCTTTCTTT
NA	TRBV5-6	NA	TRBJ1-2	CASSSRQASNYGYTF	TGTGCCAGCAGCTCCCGACAGGCCTCTAACTATGGCTACACCTTC
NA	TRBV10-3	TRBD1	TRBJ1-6	CAISNGQDDNSPLHF	TGTGCCATCAGTAACGGACAGGATGATAATTCACCCCTCCACTTT
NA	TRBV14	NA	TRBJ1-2	CAGLHKSSYTF	TGTGCCGGACTCCATAAATCGAGCTACACCTTC
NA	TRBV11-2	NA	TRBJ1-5	CASSAGVPYSNQPQHF	TGTGCCAGCAGCGCCGGGGTTCCCTATAGCAATCAGCCCCAGCATTTT
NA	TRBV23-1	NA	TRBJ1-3	CASSQSLLPGPQEVTGNTIYF	TGCGCCAGCAGTCAATCGCTCCTACCGGGCCCCCAAGAGGTAACTGGAAACACCATATATTTT
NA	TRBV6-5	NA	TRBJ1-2	CASSYQGNGYTF	TGTGCCAGCAGTTACCAGGGCAACGGCTACACCTTC
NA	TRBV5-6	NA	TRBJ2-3	CASSFGRNTDTQYF	TGTGCCAGCAGCTTTGGCCGAAACACAGATACGCAGTATTTT
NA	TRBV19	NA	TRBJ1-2	CASSILGNGYTF	TGTGCCAGTAGTATTTTGGGGAATGGCTACACCTTC
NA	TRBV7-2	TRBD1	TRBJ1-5	CASSPTGGNQPQHF	TGTGCCAGCAGCCCTACAGGGGGCAATCAGCCCCAGCATTTT
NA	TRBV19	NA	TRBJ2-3	CASTPPGRADTQYF	TGTGCCAGTACCCCCCCAGGCAGGGCAGATACGCAGTATTTT
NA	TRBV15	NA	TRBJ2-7	CATSRDRWGSPEQYF	TGTGCCACCAGCAGAGATCGTTGGGGGTCGCCCGAGCAGTACTTC
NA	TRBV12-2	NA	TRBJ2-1	CASRFPHDGTSGGGNNNEQFF	TGTGCAAGTCGCTTCCCCCATGACGGGACTAGCGGGGGGGGCAATAACAATGAGCAGTTCTTC
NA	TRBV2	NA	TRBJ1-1	CASSSSRGMNTEAFF	TGTGCCAGCAGCTCCTCCAGGGGCATGAACACTGAAGCTTTCTTT
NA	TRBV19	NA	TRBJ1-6	CASSIAEGTDSPLHF	TGTGCCAGTAGTATAGCGGAAGGGACGGACTCACCCCTCCACTTT
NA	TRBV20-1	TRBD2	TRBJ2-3	CSARERGTQYF	TGCAGTGCTAGGGAGCGGGGGACGCAGTATTTT
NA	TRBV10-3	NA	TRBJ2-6	CASSGQSPGRSGANVLTF	TGTGCCTCATCCGGTCAGTCTCCAGGGCGGTCTGGGGCCAACGTCCTGACTTTC
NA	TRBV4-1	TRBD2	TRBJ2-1	CASSQDGAGGPNEQFF	TGCGCCAGCAGCCAAGATGGAGCGGGGGGGCCGAATGAGCAGTTCTTC
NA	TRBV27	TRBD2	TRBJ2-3	CASRRVGLADTDTQYF	TGTGCCAGCAGACGCGTGGGACTAGCGGACACAGATACGCAGTATTTT
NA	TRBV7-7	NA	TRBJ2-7	CASSLGDGSYEQYF	TGTGCTAGCAGCTTAGGGGACGGCTCCTACGAGCAGTACTTC
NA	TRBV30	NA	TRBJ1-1	CAWSGGGSAFF	TGTGCCTGGAGTGGAGGGGGTTCAGCTTTCTTT
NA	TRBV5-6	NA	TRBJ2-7	CASSLGGGSKYF	TGTGCCAGCAGCTTGGGAGGCGGGTCCAAGTACTTC
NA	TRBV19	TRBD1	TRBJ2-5	CASSQGQQETQYF	TGTGCCAGTAGCCAGGGACAGCAAGAGACCCAGTACTTC
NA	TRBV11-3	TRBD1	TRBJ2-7	CASSLRDSEQYF	TGTGCCAGCAGCCTGAGGGACAGCGAGCAGTACTTC
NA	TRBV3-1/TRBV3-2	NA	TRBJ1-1	CASSQVGLNTEAFF	TGTGCCAGCAGCCAAGTAGGGCTGAACACTGAAGCTTTCTTT
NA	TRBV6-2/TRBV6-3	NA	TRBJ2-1	CASSYSNPPSRRQGRDEQFF	TGTGCCAGCAGTTACTCGAATCCCCCGAGTCGTCGACAGGGGAGGGATGAGCAGTTCTTC
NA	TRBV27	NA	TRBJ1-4	CASSLGPFEKLFF	TGTGCCAGCAGTTTAGGGCCTTTTGAAAAACTGTTTTTT
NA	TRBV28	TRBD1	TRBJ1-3	CASSPGGQGENTIYF	TGTGCCAGCAGTCCAGGGGGACAGGGTGAAAACACCATATATTTT
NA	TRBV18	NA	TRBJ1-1	CASSLLNTEAFF	TGTGCCAGCTCATTACTAAACACTGAAGCTTTCTTT
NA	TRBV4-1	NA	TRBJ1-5	CASSQDPGGNQPQHF	TGCGCCAGCAGCCAAGATCCAGGGGGCAATCAGCCCCAGCATTTT
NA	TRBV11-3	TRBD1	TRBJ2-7	CASSLRQGAYEQYF	TGTGCCAGCAGCTTAAGGCAGGGGGCGTACGAGCAGTACTTC
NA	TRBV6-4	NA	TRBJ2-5	CASSRHWGETQYF	TGTGCCAGCTCCCGTCACTGGGGAGAGACCCAGTACTTC
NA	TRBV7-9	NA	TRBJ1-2	CASSLAGVGYTF	TGTGCCAGCAGCTTAGCAGGGGTTGGCTACACCTTC
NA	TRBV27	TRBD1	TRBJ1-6	CASREPGQGFNSPLHF	TGTGCCAGCCGTGAACCGGGACAGGGATTTAATTCACCCCTCCACTTT
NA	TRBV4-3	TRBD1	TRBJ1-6	CASSLGQQNSPLHF	TGCGCCAGCAGCTTGGGACAGCAAAATTCACCCCTCCACTTT
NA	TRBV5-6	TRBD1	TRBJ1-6	CASSLQDRGDNSPLHF	TGTGCCAGCAGCTTACAGGACAGGGGAGATAATTCACCCCTCCACTTT
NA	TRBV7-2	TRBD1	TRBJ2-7	CASSPGTGGRQQYF	TGTGCCAGCAGCCCCGGGACAGGGGGCCGGCAGCAGTACTTC
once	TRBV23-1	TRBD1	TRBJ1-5	CASSRQGAFNQPQHF	TGCGCCAGCAGTCGACAGGGGGCGTTTAATCAGCCCCAGCATTTT
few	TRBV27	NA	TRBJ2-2	CASSLALTDYGELFF	TGTGCCAGCAGTTTAGCTTTGACAGATTACGGGGAGCTGTTTTTT
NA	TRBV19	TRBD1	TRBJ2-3	CASSTGQGIDTQYF	TGTGCCAGTAGTACAGGACAGGGAATAGATACGCAGTATTTT
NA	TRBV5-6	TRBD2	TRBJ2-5	CASTSGRTRYGRETQYF	TGTGCCAGCACCTCGGGGAGGACTAGGTATGGGAGAGAGACCCAGTACTTC
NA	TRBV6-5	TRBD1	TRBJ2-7	CASSPGQVSYEQYF	TGTGCCAGCAGTCCGGGACAGGTCTCCTACGAGCAGTACTTC
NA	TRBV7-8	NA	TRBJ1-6	CASSLVSRAGSPLHF	TGTGCCAGCAGCTTAGTATCCAGGGCAGGATCACCCCTCCACTTT
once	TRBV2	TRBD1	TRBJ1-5	CASSEAGTGVNQPQHF	TGTGCCAGCAGTGAAGCAGGGACAGGGGTGAATCAGCCCCAGCATTTT
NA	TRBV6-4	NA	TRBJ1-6	CASRLTHDNSPLHF	TGTGCCAGCAGGTTAACACACGATAATTCACCCCTCCACTTT
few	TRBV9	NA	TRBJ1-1	CASSVGWGMNTEAFF	TGTGCCAGCAGCGTAGGGTGGGGCATGAACACTGAAGCTTTCTTT